This paragraph covers one TCR beta chain sequence. Its antigen is currently unknown. The sample is drawn from a study of T cell responses to AZD1222 COVID-19 vaccine. Assay: immunoSEQ multiplex PCR; the TCRdb copy retains only in-frame clones and omits some. The data contain 150,000 to 200,000 clones, about 90% of them singletons. Overall study findings and caveats: Compared with day 0, the breadth and depth of the Spike-specific TCR repertoire rose significantly after two doses of AZD1222. Donors, mostly white British, included more females; clonal diversity was possibly underestimated.

The germline V gene encodes CDR1 LGHDT and CDR2 YNNKEL (reference sequence). Trimming removed 3 bases from V and 5 bases from J, with 10 bases in between. The CDR3 is 13 amino acids. The rearrangement joins TRBV3-1 (or the pseudogene TRBV3-2) to TRBJ2-5, with D possibly called TRBD1 or TRBD2 (6 bases each). This material consisted of peripheral blood, taken on day 0 of MenACWY control vaccination. The receptor was derived from an adult in good health. The DNA of the CDR3 is TGTGCCAGCAGCCACCGAGGGGGGGAGACCCAGTACTTC. This codes for CASSHRGGETQYF.